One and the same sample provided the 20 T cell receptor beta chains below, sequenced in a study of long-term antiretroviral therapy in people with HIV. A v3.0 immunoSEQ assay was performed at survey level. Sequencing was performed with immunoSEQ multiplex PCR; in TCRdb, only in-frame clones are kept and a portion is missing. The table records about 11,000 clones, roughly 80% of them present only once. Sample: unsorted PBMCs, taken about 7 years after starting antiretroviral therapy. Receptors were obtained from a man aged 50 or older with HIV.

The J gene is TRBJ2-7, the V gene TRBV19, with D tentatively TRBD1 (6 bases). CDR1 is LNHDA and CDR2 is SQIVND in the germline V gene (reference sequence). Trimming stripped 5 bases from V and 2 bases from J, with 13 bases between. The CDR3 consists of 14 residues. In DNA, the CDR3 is TGTGCCAGTAGTCCCTCGACAGGCCCCTACGAGCAGTACTTC. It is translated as CASSPSTGPYEQYF.

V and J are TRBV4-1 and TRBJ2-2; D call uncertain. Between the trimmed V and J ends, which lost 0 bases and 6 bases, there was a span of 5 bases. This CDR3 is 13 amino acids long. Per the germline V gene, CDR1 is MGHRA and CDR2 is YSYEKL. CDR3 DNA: TGCGCCAGCAGCCAAGAAGGACCCGGGGAGCTGTTTTTT. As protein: CASSQEGPGELFF.

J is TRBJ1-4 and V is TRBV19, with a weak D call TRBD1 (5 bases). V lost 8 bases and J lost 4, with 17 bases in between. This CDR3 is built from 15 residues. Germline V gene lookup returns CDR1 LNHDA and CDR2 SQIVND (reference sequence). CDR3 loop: CASGETGLHNEKLFF. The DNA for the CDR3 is TGTGCCAGTGGAGAAACGGGACTTCATAATGAAAAACTGTTTTTT.

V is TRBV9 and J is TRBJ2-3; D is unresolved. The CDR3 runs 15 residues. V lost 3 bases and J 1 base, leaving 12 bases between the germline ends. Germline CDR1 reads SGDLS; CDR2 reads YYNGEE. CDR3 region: CASSAMLVRTDTQYF. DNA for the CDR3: TGTGCCAGCAGCGCTATGTTAGTCCGCACAGATACGCAGTATTTT.

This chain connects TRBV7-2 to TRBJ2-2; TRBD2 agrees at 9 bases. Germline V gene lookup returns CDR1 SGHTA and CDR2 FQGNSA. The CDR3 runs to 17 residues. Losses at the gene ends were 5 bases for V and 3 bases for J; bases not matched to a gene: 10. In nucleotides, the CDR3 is TGTGCCAGCAGCGCCCGCTGGGCGGGGGGGGACACCGGGGAGCTGTTTTTT. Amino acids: CASSARWAGGDTGELFF.

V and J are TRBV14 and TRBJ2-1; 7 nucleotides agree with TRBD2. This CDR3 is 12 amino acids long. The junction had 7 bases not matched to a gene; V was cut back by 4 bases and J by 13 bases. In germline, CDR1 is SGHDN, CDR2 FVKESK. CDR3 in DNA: TGTGCCAGCAGCCTTATGGGACTATTTCAGTTCTTC. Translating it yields CASSLMGLFQFF.

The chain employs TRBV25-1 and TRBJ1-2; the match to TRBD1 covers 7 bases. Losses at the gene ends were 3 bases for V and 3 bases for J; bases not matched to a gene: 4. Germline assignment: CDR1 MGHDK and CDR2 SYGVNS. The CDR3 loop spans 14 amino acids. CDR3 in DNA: TGTGCCAGCAGTGATGGGGGGACAGACTATGGCTACACCTTC. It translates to CASSDGGTDYGYTF.

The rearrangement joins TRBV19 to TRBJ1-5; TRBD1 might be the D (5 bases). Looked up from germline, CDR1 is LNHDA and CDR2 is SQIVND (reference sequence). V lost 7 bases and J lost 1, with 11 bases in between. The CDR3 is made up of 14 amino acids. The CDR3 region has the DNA TGTGCCAGTAAGGTAGGGGAAAGCAATCAGCCCCAGCATTTT. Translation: CASKVGESNQPQHF.

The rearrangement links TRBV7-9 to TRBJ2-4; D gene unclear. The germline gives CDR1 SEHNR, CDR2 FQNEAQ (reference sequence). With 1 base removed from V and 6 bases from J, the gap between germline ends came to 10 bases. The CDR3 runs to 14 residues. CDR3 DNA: TGTGCCAGCAGCTTAGACAGTAATCGAAACATTCAGTACTTC. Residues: CASSLDSNRNIQYF. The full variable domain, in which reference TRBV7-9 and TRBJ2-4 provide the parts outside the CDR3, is DTGVSQNPRHKITKRGQNVTFRCDPISEHNRLYWYRQTLGQGPEFLTYFQNEAQLEKSRLLSDRFSAERPKGSFSTLEIQRTEQGDSAMYLCASSLDSNRNIQYFGAGTRLSVL.

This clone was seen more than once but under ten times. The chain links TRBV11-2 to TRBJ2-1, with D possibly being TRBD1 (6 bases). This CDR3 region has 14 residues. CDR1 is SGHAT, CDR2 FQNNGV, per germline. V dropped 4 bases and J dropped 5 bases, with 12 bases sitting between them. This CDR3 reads CASSSSRGNNEQFF. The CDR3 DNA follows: TGTGCCAGCAGCTCGTCCAGGGGAAACAATGAGCAGTTCTTC.

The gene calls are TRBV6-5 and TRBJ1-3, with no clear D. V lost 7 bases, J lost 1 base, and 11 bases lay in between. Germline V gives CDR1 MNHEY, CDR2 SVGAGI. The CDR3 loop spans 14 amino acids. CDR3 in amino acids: CASTRGGSGNTIYF. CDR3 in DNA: TGTGCCAGCACCCGGGGAGGATCTGGAAACACCATATATTTT.

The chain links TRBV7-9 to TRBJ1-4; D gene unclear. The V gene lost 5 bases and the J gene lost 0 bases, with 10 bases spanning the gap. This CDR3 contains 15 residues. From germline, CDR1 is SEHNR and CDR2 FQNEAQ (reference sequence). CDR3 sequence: CASSPSVSTNEKLFF. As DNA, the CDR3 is TGTGCCAGCAGCCCTTCCGTTTCAACTAATGAAAAACTGTTTTTT.

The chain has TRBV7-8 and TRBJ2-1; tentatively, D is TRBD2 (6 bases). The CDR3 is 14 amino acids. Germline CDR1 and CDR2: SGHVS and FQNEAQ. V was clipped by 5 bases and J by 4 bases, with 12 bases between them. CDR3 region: CASSPMGGYNEQFF. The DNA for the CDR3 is TGTGCCAGCAGCCCTATGGGGGGTTACAATGAGCAGTTCTTC.

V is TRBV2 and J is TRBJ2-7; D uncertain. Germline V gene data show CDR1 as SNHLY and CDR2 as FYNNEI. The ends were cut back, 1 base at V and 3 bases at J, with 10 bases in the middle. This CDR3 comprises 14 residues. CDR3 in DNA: TGTGCCAGCAGTGAAGGTCAGCTTTACTACGAGCAGTACTTC. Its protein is CASSEGQLYYEQYF.

The CDR3 region is CATSGTGDVDTQYF. In DNA, the CDR3 is TGTGCCACCTCCGGGACAGGGGACGTAGATACGCAGTATTTT. The V and J genes are TRBV10-3 and TRBJ2-3; 10 positions agree with TRBD1. The CDR3 extends over 14 amino acids. J was trimmed by 5 bases and V by 10 bases; bases with no gene match: 9. CDR1 and CDR2 from the germline V gene are ENHRY and SYGVKD.

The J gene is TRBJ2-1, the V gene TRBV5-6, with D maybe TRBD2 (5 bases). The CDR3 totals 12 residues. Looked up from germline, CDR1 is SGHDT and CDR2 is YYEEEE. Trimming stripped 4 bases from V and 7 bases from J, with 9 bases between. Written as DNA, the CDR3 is TGTGCCAGCAGCATCGTAGCGAATGAGCAGTTCTTC. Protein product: CASSIVANEQFF.

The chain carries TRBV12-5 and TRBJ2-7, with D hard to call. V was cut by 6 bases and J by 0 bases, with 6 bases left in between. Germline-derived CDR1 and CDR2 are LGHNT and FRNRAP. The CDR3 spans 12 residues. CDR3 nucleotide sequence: TGTGCTAGTGGGAAGGGCTCCTACGAGCAGTACTTC. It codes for CASGKGSYEQYF.

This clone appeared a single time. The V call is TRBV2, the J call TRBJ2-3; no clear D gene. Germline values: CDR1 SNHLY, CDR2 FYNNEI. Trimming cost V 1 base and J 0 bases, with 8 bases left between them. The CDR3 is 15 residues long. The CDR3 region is CASSEDATSTDTQYF. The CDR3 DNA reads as TGTGCCAGCAGTGAAGACGCGACTAGCACAGATACGCAGTATTTT.

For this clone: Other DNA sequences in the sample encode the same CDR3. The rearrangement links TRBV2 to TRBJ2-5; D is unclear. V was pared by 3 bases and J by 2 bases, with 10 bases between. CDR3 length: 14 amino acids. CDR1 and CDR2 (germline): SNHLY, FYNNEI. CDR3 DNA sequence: TGTGCCAGCAGTGAGGGCAGGATGCAAGAGACCCAGTACTTC. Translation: CASSEGRMQETQYF.

The CDR3 is CASSLSGGVTYEQYF. CDR3 DNA sequence: TGTGCCAGCAGTTTGAGCGGGGGCGTGACCTACGAGCAGTACTTC. The rearrangement joins TRBV27 to TRBJ2-7; 8 positions agree with TRBD2. Germline V gives CDR1 MNHEY, CDR2 SMNVEV (reference sequence). After removal of 3 bases from V and 2 bases from J, the junction contained 6 bases not matched to a gene. This CDR3 contains 15 residues.